Listed here are 29 T cell receptor beta chains from one sample, sequenced in a study of T cell changes during pregnancy in multiple sclerosis. The method was immunoSEQ multiplex PCR; TCRdb's version includes in-frame clones alone and lacks a portion of them. The sample consists of approximately 100,000 clones, approximately 92% of them appearing once. Sequencing used peripheral blood, obtained in the second trimester of pregnancy. These receptors all come from a female donor with multiple sclerosis, enrolled in a pregnancy study.

The V and J genes are TRBV9 and TRBJ2-5; TRBD2 agrees at 14 bases. CDR3 length equals 16 residues. Germline CDR1 SGDLS, CDR2 YYNGEE. V lost 3 bases and J lost 3; bases outside the gene matches: 4. CDR3 region: CASSGQGLAGEETQYF. The CDR3 coding sequence is TGTGCCAGCAGCGGACAGGGACTAGCGGGGGAAGAGACCCAGTACTTC.

The V gene is TRBV5-4, the J gene TRBJ2-3; 8 bases align to TRBD1. CDR3 length: 13 amino acids. CDR1 is SGHNT, CDR2 YYREEE, per germline (reference sequence). The junction had 4 bases not matched to a gene; V was cut back by 10 bases and J by 0 bases. The CDR3 region has the DNA TGTGCCGCCGGGACAGGTAGCACAGATACGCAGTATTTT. As protein: CAAGTGSTDTQYF.

The gene calls are TRBV29-1 and TRBJ1-1; D might be TRBD1 (5 bases). Trimming stripped 1 base from V and 0 bases from J, with 12 bases between. This CDR3 has 15 amino acids. The germline gives CDR1 SQVTM, CDR2 ANQGSEA. The DNA for the CDR3 is TGCAGCGTTGAAGTGCCCAAGGGGATGAACACTGAAGCTTTCTTT. Its protein product is CSVEVPKGMNTEAFF.

The chain combines TRBV11-2 with TRBJ2-3, with 7 bases matching TRBD1. Germline lookup yields CDR1 SGHAT and CDR2 FQNNGV. V lost 0 bases, J lost 1 base, and 1 base stayed unmatched. This CDR3 is 15 amino acids long. In nucleotides, the CDR3 is TGTGCCAGCAGCTTAGATACAGGGGGCACAGATACGCAGTATTTT. Encoded protein: CASSLDTGGTDTQYF.

The genes are TRBV30 and TRBJ1-1; a possible D gene is TRBD1 (6 bases). This CDR3 spans 13 amino acids. The ends were cut back, 4 bases at V and 3 bases at J, with 12 bases in the middle. CDR1 is GTSNPN and CDR2 is SVGIG in the germline V gene (reference sequence). The CDR3 protein is CAWTQGRDTEAFF. The CDR3 DNA follows: TGTGCCTGGACGCAGGGGCGAGACACTGAAGCTTTCTTT.

The chain uses TRBV6-5 and TRBJ2-7, with 8 bases aligning to TRBD2. CDR1 and CDR2 from the germline V gene are MNHEY and SVGAGI. Trimming took 5 bases from V and 3 from J; bases not matched to a gene: 6. The CDR3 spans 14 residues. CDR3 in amino acids: CASSGSGSGYEQYF. Written as DNA, the CDR3 is TGTGCCAGCAGTGGGAGCGGGAGTGGCTACGAGCAGTACTTC.

The rearrangement uses TRBV29-1 and TRBJ2-7, with 9 bases identical to TRBD1. The V gene's germline CDR1 is SQVTM and CDR2 ANQGSEA. V was pared by 7 bases and J by 6 bases, with 7 bases of the junction left unmatched. The CDR3 consists of 12 residues. The CDR3 DNA is TGCAGCGCGGGGGACAGGGAGGCCGAGCAGTACTTC. It yields the protein CSAGDREAEQYF.

The chain uses TRBV20-1 and TRBJ2-7, with D uncertain. Trimming removed 5 bases from V and 0 bases from J, with 5 bases in between. This CDR3 is built from 11 residues. Germline assignment: CDR1 DFQATT and CDR2 SNEGSKA (reference sequence). CDR3 in DNA: TGCAGTGCTCAGATCTCCTACGAGCAGTACTTC. Translating gives CSAQISYEQYF.

The V call is TRBV4-2, the J call TRBJ2-2; no clear D. V lost 0 bases and J lost 8, with 7 bases in between. Germline CDR1 is LGHNA and CDR2 is YNFKEQ. CDR3 size: 13 residues. The chain's CDR3 is CASSQELTGELFF. The CDR3 DNA follows: TGTGCCAGCAGCCAAGAGCTAACGGGGGAGCTGTTTTTT.

The count of this clone is one. The rearrangement links TRBV28 to TRBJ1-2, with 10 bases that match TRBD1. Germline trimming cut 5 bases from V and 6 bases from J; bases unmatched to any gene: 9. The CDR3 totals 15 residues. CDR1 MDHEN and CDR2 SYDVKM come from the germline V gene. The CDR3 nucleotides read TGTGCCAGCAGTCGATCCTGGACAGGGGGAGATGGCTACACCTTC. Translation: CASSRSWTGGDGYTF.

The CDR3 loop reads CASSERSEGQHF. The CDR3 nucleotides are TGTGCCAGCAGTGAACGGTCGGAGGGCCAGCATTTT. The rearrangement joins TRBV2 to TRBJ1-5; D gene unclear. Germline loops: CDR1 SNHLY, CDR2 FYNNEI. The CDR3 contains 12 residues. Trimming took off 2 bases at V and 12 bases at J, with 11 bases between the two ends.

This rearrangement joins TRBV30 to TRBJ1-6, with 8 bases aligning to TRBD1. The CDR3 contains 14 residues. With 3 bases clipped from V and 10 bases from J, the junction kept 8 bases outside the gene matches. From germline, CDR1 is GTSNPN and CDR2 SVGIG (reference sequence). For the CDR3, the DNA is TGTGCCTGGAGCGCTGACAGGGGAGGATCACCCCTCCACTTT. Its translation: CAWSADRGGSPLHF.

The chain recombines TRBV7-3 with TRBJ2-1, with D perhaps matching TRBD2 (5 bases). Germline CDR1 and CDR2: SGHTA and FQGTGA. Trimming removed 4 bases at V and 10 bases at J, with 8 bases between. CDR3 length: 11 residues. The CDR3 loop reads CASSSSGEQFF. The CDR3 bases are TGTGCCAGCAGCTCGTCGGGGGAGCAGTTCTTC.

In DNA, the CDR3 is TGCAGCGTTGGGGCCTCAGGGGGCCTCTATGGCTACACCTTC. Translation: CSVGASGGLYGYTF. The chain joins TRBV29-1 to TRBJ1-2; 8 bases align to TRBD1. The ends lost 4 bases at V and 4 bases at J; junction bases unmatched: 8. Germline assignment: CDR1 SQVTM and CDR2 ANQGSEA. This CDR3 is built from 14 residues.

This chain joins TRBV28 and TRBJ2-7; 7 positions agree with TRBD2. This CDR3 has 14 amino acids. Losses at the gene ends were 6 bases for V and 2 bases for J; bases not matched to a gene: 7. Germline V gives CDR1 MDHEN, CDR2 SYDVKM. The CDR3 spells CASRKREGTYEQYF. CDR3 nucleotide sequence: TGTGCCAGCAGAAAAAGGGAGGGGACCTACGAGCAGTACTTC.

This clone showed up just once. The rearrangement joins TRBV5-6 to TRBJ2-1, with TRBD2 as a possible D gene (6 bases). CDR3 length: 13 residues. V lost 4 bases, J lost 6 bases, and 11 bases lay in between. CDR1 is SGHDT and CDR2 is YYEEEE in the germline V gene. DNA for the CDR3: TGTGCCAGCAGCAGAGCGGGCGTCAATGAGCAGTTCTTC. Translated: CASSRAGVNEQFF.

V is TRBV5-4 and J is TRBJ1-1, with D possibly being TRBD1 (5 bases). In germline, CDR1 is SGHNT, CDR2 YYREEE (reference sequence). V was clipped by 6 bases and J by 3 bases, with 15 bases between them. CDR3 size: 14 residues. The CDR3 DNA reads as TGTGCCAGCACCCGGGGGGGTACGGACACTGAAGCTTTCTTT. It specifies CASTRGGTDTEAFF.

This CDR3 is CASVVTGAASPLHF. CDR3 sequence (DNA): TGTGCCAGCGTAGTTACAGGGGCCGCTTCACCCCTCCACTTT. V is TRBV5-8 and J is TRBJ1-6, with 7 bases lining up with TRBD1. CDR3 length: 14 amino acids. Germline loops: CDR1 SGHTS, CDR2 YDEGEE. V was clipped by 7 bases and J by 9 bases; unmatched bases: 10.

The chain is built from TRBV9 and TRBJ1-2; weak D call: TRBD1 (6 bases). The CDR3 length is 15 residues. The ends were cut back, 0 bases at V and 4 bases at J, with 13 bases in the middle. Germline CDR1 and CDR2: SGDLS and YYNGEE. CDR3 nucleotide sequence: TGTGCCAGCAGCGTAGGAGCAGGGGCGGGCTATGGCTACACCTTC. Encoded protein: CASSVGAGAGYGYTF.

The chain is built from TRBV27 and TRBJ2-3; D might be TRBD1 (6 bases). The CDR3 has 15 residues. Germline V gives CDR1 MNHEY, CDR2 SMNVEV (reference sequence). With 0 bases removed from V and 0 bases from J, the gap between germline ends came to 7 bases. DNA for the CDR3: TGTGCCAGCAGTTTATCAAGGGGGAGCACAGATACGCAGTATTTT. Its translation: CASSLSRGSTDTQYF.

This chain links TRBV5-4 with TRBJ1-1, with TRBD1 as a possible D gene (5 bases). Trimming shortened V by 8 bases and J by 1 base, and 12 bases separated the two germline ends. Per germline, CDR1 SGHNT and CDR2 YYREEE (reference sequence). The CDR3 has 13 residues. This chain's CDR3 is CASLQEPNTEAFF. Here the CDR3 DNA reads TGTGCCAGTCTACAGGAACCGAACACTGAAGCTTTCTTT. Looking up the rest from reference TRBV5-4 and TRBJ1-1 gives the full variable domain: ETGVTQSPTHLIKTRGQQVTLRCSSQSGHNTVSWYQQALGQGPQFIFQYYREEENGRGNFPPRFSGLQFPNYSSELNVNALELDDSALYLCASLQEPNTEAFFGQGTRLTVV.

J is TRBJ2-1 and V is TRBV25-1; 9 positions match TRBD2. Germline CDR1 is MGHDK and CDR2 is SYGVNS. This CDR3 has 16 residues. V trimming: 1 base; J trimming: 5 bases; junction bases outside the gene matches: 6. CDR3 protein: CASSEFLLAGHNEQFF. CDR3 DNA sequence: TGTGCCAGCAGTGAATTTCTCCTAGCGGGGCACAATGAGCAGTTCTTC.

This clone came up once. The genes are TRBV27 and TRBJ1-3; D gene uncertain. V shed 5 bases and J shed 2 bases, with 7 bases lying between them. CDR1 MNHEY and CDR2 SMNVEV come from the germline V gene (reference sequence). CDR3 length equals 13 residues. CDR3 nucleotides: TGTGCCAGCAGTCCCCTCGCTGGAAACACCATATATTTT. This translates into CASSPLAGNTIYF.

The chain joins TRBV18 to TRBJ2-2, with TRBD1 matching 8 bases. This CDR3 is built from 15 residues. Germline CDR1 and CDR2: KGHSH and LQKENI. Trimming cost V 2 bases and J 4 bases; bases outside gene matches: 3. The CDR3, as DNA: TGTGCCAGCTCACCAGGACAGGGCGGCACCGGGGAGCTGTTTTTT. Translating it yields CASSPGQGGTGELFF.

This clone was detected only once. The rearrangement joins TRBV5-5 to TRBJ2-7, with TRBD2 matching over 7 bases. Per germline, CDR1 SGHKS and CDR2 YYEKEE (reference sequence). The CDR3 runs 17 residues. V dropped 1 base and J dropped 0; count of bases not matched to a gene: 10. This CDR3 is CASSLFNRGVPSYEQYF. CDR3 nucleotides: TGTGCCAGCAGCTTGTTCAACCGGGGGGTTCCCTCCTACGAGCAGTACTTC.

This clone has just one count. This chain joins TRBV5-1 and TRBJ2-7; 8 bases map to TRBD2. The J segment lost 4 bases and the V segment lost 4 bases, leaving 7 bases of the junction unmatched. CDR3 length: 14 amino acids. Germline V gene lookup returns CDR1 SGHRS and CDR2 YFSETQ. CDR3 bases: TGCGCCAGCAGCCCGGCCGGGAGGGCATACGAGCAGTACTTC. It codes for CASSPAGRAYEQYF.

This clone appeared a single time. The V call is TRBV7-3, the J call TRBJ1-1; a possible D gene is TRBD1 (5 bases). Trimming shortened V by 5 bases and J by 10 bases, and 17 bases separated the two germline ends. Germline V lookup: CDR1 SGHTA, CDR2 FQGTGA. This CDR3 has 13 residues. CDR3 sequence (DNA): TGTGCCAGCAGCCCGACACCGGGGGAGTCAGCTTTCTTT. Protein sequence: CASSPTPGESAFF.

The gene calls are TRBV18 and TRBJ2-5; tentatively, D is TRBD1 (5 bases). Deletions cut 6 bases from V and 3 bases from J, with 8 bases between. CDR3 length: 12 residues. Per germline, CDR1 KGHSH and CDR2 LQKENI. The CDR3 loop is CASSPREETQYF. CDR3 bases: TGTGCCAGCTCCCCCAGGGAAGAGACCCAGTACTTC. Combining the CDR3 with reference TRBV18 and TRBJ2-5 gives the whole variable domain NAGVMQNPRHLVRRRGQEARLRCSPMKGHSHVYWYRQLPEEGLKFMVYLQKENIIDESGMPKERFSAEFPKEGPSILRIQQVVRGDSAAYFCASSPREETQYFGPGTRLLVL.

CDR3 region: CASSLFGIASGSRTDTQYF. Here the CDR3 DNA reads TGTGCCAGCAGTTTATTCGGTATTGCTAGCGGGAGCCGAACAGATACGCAGTATTTT. This rearrangement joins TRBV28 to TRBJ2-3, with TRBD2 identical over 10 bases. CDR1 and CDR2 (germline): MDHEN, SYDVKM. CDR3 length equals 19 residues. V shed 1 base and J 3 bases; nucleotides not matched to a gene: 13.